These T cell receptor beta chains were read from a single sample in a study of cytomegalovirus exposure and HLA in healthy donors. The data were produced by immunoSEQ multiplex PCR, yet TCRdb's version contains in-frame clones alone and is incomplete. Of approximately 140,000 clones detected, approximately 83% appear once; the ten largest clones hold over 0.95%. Sequenced input: PBMCs. The source of these receptors is a girl aged 2-10 years in good health and CMV-seronegative. Each CDR3 is given with its conserved first and last residue.

CASSTKTGEGYEQYF,TRBJ2-7,TRBV5-1
CASSLRVVRQYDNSPLHF,TRBJ1-6,TRBV7-2
CAWTYPTAGVHYEQYF,.,TRBV30
CASSINTGANSPLHF,TRBJ1-6,TRBV5-1
CASSSTGGAYGYTF,TRBJ1-2,TRBV5-6
CASSLGQGASGNTIYF,TRBJ1-3,TRBV5-1
CASSLQGATSTDTQYF,TRBJ2-3,TRBV5-1
CASSYRANTGELFF,TRBJ2-2,TRBV6-5
CASSPERGELFF,TRBJ2-2,TRBV5-1
CASSISDGYTF,TRBJ1-2,TRBV19
CASSLTVLSTDTQYF,TRBJ2-3,TRBV11-2
CASSRDRVRTEAFF,TRBJ1-1,TRBV18
CAISEAAEDRLAGSYEQYF,TRBJ2-7,TRBV10-3
CASSIAAVKVNYGYTF,TRBJ1-2,TRBV19
CASGWAGGFGRTEAFF,TRBJ1-1,TRBV27
CAWSVGTGGGYTF,TRBJ1-2,TRBV30
CASSLRGLEGTGELFF,TRBJ2-2,TRBV27
CASSSLVSGREDTQYF,TRBJ2-3,TRBV5-1
CASSLVGLAGGEQFF,TRBJ2-1,TRBV13
CASSLERTGGLGELFF,TRBJ2-2,TRBV4-1
CASSSTSRGLLNTEAFF,TRBJ1-1,TRBV27
CSVALSWGQATNTIYF,TRBJ1-3,TRBV29-1
CASSPGGSYEQYF,TRBJ2-7,TRBV4-1
CAWSVRGNQPQHF,TRBJ1-5,TRBV30
CASSDGAASAGHEQYF,TRBJ2-7,TRBV5-1
CASSLTGFSYEQYF,TRBJ2-7,TRBV5-1
CASGTSGHYNEQFF,TRBJ2-1,TRBV6-1
CAWRGSGTYEQYF,TRBJ2-7,TRBV30
CASSLTEDTDTQYF,TRBJ2-3,TRBV5-1
CASSVGGGLGNTEAFF,TRBJ1-1,TRBV9
CSVERTKETQYF,TRBJ2-5,TRBV29-1